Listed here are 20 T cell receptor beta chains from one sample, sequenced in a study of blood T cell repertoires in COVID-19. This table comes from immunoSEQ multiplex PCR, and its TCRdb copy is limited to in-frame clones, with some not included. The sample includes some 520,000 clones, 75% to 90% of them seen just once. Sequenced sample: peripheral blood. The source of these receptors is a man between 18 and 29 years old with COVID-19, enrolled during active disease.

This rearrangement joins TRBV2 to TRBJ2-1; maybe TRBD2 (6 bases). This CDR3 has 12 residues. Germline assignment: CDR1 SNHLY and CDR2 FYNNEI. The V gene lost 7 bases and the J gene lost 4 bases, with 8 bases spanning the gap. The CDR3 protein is CASTSVYNEQFF. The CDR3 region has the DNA TGTGCCAGCACTAGCGTGTACAATGAGCAGTTCTTC.

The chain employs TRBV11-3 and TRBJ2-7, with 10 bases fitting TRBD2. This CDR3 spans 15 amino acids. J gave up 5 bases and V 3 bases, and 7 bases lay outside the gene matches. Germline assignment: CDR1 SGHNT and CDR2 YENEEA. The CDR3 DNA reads TGTGCCAGCAGCTTCCAGACTAGCGGGCCCCACGAGCAGTACTTC. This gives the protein CASSFQTSGPHEQYF.

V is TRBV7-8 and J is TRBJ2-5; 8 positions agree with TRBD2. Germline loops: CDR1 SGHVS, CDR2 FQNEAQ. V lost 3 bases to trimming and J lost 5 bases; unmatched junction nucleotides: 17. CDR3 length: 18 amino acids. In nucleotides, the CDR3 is TGTGCCAGCAGCTTGACTAACTCCCGGGGGGGCCGGGGGGAGACCCAGTACTTC. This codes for CASSLTNSRGGRGETQYF.

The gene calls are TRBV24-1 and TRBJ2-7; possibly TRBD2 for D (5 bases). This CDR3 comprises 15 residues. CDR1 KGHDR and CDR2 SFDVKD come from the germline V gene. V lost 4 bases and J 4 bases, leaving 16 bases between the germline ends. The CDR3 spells CATSEGSSGPYEQYF. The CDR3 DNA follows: TGTGCCACCAGTGAAGGTTCCAGCGGACCATACGAGCAGTACTTC.

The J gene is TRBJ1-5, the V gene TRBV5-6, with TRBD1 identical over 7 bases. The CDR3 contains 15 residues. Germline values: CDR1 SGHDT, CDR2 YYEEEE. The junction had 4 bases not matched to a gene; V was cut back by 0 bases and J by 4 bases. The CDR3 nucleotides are TGTGCCAGCAGCTTGGGGGACAGAGAGAATCAGCCCCAGCATTTT. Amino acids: CASSLGDRENQPQHF.

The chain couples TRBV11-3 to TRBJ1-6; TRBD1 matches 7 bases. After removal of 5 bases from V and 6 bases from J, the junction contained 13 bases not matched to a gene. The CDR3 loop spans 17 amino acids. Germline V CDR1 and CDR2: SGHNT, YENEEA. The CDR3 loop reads CASSRRTQGVRNSPLHF. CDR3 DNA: TGTGCCAGCAGCCGACGGACCCAGGGGGTCCGTAATTCACCCCTCCACTTT.

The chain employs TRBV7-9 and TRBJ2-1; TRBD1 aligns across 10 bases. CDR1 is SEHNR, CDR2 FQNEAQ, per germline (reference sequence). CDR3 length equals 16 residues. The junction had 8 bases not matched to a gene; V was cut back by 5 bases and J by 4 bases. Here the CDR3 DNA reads TGTGCCAGCAGCCCTCGGACAGGGGGGACATACAATGAGCAGTTCTTC. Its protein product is CASSPRTGGTYNEQFF.

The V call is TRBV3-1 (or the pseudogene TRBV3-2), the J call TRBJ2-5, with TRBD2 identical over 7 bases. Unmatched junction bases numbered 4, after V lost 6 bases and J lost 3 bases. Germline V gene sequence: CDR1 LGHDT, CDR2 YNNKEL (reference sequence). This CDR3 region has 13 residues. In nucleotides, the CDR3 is TGTGCCAGCAGTCTAGCGGCCGAAGAGACCCAGTACTTC. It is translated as CASSLAAEETQYF.

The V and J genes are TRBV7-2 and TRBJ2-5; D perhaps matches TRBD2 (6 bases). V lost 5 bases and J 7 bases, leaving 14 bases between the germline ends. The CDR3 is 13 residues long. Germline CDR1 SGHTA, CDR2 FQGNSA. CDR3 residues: CASSRRTTGTQYF. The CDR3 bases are TGTGCCAGCAGCAGAAGGACTACGGGGACCCAGTACTTC.

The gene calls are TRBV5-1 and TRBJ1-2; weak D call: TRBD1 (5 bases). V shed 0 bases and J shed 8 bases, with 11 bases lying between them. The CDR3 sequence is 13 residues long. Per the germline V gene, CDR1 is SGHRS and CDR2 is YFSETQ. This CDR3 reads CASSLEGAGGYTF. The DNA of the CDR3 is TGCGCCAGCAGCTTGGAAGGGGCGGGAGGCTACACCTTC.

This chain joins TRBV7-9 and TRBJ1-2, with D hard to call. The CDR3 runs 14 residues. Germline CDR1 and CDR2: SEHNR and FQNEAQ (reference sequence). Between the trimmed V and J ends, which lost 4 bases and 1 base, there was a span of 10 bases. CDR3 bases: TGTGCCAGCAGCTCTCCTCTTAGTAACTATGGCTACACCTTC. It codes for CASSSPLSNYGYTF.

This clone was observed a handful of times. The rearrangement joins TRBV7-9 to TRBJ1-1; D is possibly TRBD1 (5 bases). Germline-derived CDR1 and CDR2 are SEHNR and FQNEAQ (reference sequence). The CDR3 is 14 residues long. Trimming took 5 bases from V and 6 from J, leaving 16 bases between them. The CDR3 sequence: CASSPRSGLAEAFF. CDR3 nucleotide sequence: TGTGCCAGCAGCCCGAGGTCAGGGTTAGCTGAAGCTTTCTTT.

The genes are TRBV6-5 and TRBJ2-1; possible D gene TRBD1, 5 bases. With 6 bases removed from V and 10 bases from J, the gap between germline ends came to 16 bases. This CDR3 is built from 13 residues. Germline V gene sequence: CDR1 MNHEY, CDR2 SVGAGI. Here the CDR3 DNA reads TGTGCCAGCAGGCGACAGCCCAGACTGGAGCAGTTCTTC. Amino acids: CASRRQPRLEQFF.

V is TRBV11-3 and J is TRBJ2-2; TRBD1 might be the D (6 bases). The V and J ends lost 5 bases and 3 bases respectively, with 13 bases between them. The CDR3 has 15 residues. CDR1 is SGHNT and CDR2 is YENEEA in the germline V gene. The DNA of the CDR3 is TGTGCCAGCAGCCACGAAGCAGGGGACACCGGGGAGCTGTTTTTT. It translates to CASSHEAGDTGELFF.

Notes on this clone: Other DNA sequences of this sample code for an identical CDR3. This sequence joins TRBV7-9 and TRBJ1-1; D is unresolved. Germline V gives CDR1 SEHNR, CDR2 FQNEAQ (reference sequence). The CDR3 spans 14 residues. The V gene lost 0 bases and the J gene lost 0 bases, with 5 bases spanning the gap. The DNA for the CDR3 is TGTGCCAGCAGCTTAGCGCGGATGAACACTGAAGCTTTCTTT. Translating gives CASSLARMNTEAFF.

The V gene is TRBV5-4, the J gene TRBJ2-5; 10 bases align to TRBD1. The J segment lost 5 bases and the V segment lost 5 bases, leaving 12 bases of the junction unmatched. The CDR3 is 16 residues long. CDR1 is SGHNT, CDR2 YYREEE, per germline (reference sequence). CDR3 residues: CASRAGTGALPETQYF. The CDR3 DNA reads TGTGCCAGCAGAGCCGGGACAGGGGCCCTTCCCGAGACCCAGTACTTC.

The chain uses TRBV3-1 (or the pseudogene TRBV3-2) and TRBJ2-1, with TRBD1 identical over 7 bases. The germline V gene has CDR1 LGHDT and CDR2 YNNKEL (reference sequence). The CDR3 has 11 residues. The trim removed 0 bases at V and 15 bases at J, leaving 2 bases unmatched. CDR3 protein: CASSQEGQRFF. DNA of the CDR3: TGTGCCAGCAGCCAAGAGGGACAGCGGTTCTTC.

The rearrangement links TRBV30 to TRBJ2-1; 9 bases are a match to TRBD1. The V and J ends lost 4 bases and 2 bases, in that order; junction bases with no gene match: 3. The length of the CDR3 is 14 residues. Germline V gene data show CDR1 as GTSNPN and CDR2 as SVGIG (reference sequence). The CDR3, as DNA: TGTGCCTGGAAGTACAGGGGGCCCTACAATGAGCAGTTCTTC. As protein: CAWKYRGPYNEQFF.

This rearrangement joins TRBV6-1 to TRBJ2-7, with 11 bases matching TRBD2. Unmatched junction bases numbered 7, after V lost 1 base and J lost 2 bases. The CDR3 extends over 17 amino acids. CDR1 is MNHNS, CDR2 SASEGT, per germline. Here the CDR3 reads CASSEESSGGTPYEQYF. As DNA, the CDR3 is TGTGCCAGCAGTGAAGAGTCTAGCGGGGGGACCCCCTACGAGCAGTACTTC.

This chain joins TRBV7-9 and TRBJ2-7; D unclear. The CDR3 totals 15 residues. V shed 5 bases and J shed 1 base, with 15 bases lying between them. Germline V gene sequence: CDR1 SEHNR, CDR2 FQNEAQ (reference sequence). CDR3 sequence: CASSQFSPGSYEQYF. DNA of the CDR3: TGTGCCAGCAGCCAGTTTTCCCCCGGGTCCTACGAGCAGTACTTC.